This T cell receptor (beta chain) was observed in a study of cytomegalovirus exposure and HLA in healthy donors. Study outcomes and limitations: Over 150 TCR beta chains were listed as cytomegalovirus-associated. Later work found most CMV-associated TCR beta chains apparently HLA-restricted.

J lost 3 bases, V lost 0 bases, and 4 bases had no gene match. CDR3 length equals 15 residues. The germline V gene has CDR1 SGHRS and CDR2 YFSETQ. The PCR made use of 60 Vbeta and 13 Jbeta primers. Libraries were prepared by immunoSEQ multiplex PCR; TCRdb keeps only in-frame clonotypes and omits some of them. In the table there are 100,000 to 150,000 clones, around three quarters of which are singletons. A single count supports this clone. No antigen is known for it. The sample was PBMCs. The chain recombines TRBV5-1 with TRBJ2-5; 8 bases agree with TRBD2. The receptor's source is a man aged 35-49 years in good health and CMV-seronegative. This CDR3 is CASSLVGTSEETQYF. The CDR3 region has the DNA TGCGCCAGCAGCTTGGTGGGGACTAGTGAAGAGACCCAGTACTTC.